This T cell receptor beta chain was captured in a study of T-cell reconstitution after alpha-beta-depleted transplantation in children. This sample's TCRbeta library carried unique molecular identifier barcodes. MiXCR, run by TCRdb on the PCR reads, gives a single entry per CDR3 protein. The sample holds over 25,000 distinct CDR3 sequences; around 6.6% are singletons and the top ten take roughly 30%. Concerning this clonotype: Its antigen is unknown. Given a much more abundant clone one base away, this may be a read error.

Germline loops: CDR1 SEHNR, CDR2 FQNEAQ (reference sequence). The CDR3 has 16 residues. Overall study findings and caveats: In patients about two months after transplant, alpha-beta T cells reportedly arose from several hundred expanded graft clones. The origin of high day-60 TCRbeta diversity in some patients lay in surviving recipient T cells and thymic progenitors.

The sequenced sample was peripheral blood, obtained 60 days after TCRalphabeta/CD19-depleted stem cell transplant. The receptor's source is a child under two years old who had a stem cell transplant for acute myeloid leukemia, so the T cells may come from the graft donor. V usage is TRBV7-9 and J usage is TRBJ2-1, with 10 nucleotides matching TRBD2. The CDR3 sequence: CASSRFISGGAPELFF. DNA of the CDR3: TGTGCCAGCAGCCGATTTATAAGCGGGGGGGCCCCTGAGCTGTTCTTC.